This entry lists 6 T cell receptor beta chains sequenced from one sample in a study of T cell repertoires in cytomegalovirus infection. TCRdb itself ran the reads through MiXCR, one entry per CDR3 protein. Of fewer than 250,000 distinct CDR3 sequences listed, 9% to 15% are singletons. The sample was PBMCs. These receptors originate from a human donor in good health (CMV status not recorded). Some clones in this sample may be carry-over from other donors' samples.

This clonotype was detected a few times. The chain is built from TRBV28 and TRBJ2-7, with 8 bases matching TRBD2. The CDR3 is made up of 14 amino acids. V dropped 7 bases and J dropped 4; count of bases not matched to a gene: 9. CDR1 and CDR2 from the germline V gene are MDHEN and SYDVKM. CDR3 sequence: CASTLGRAGYEQYF. As DNA, the CDR3 is TGTGCCAGCACCCTCGGGAGGGCTGGGTACGAGCAGTACTTC. Complete variable domain (other parts from reference TRBV28 and TRBJ2-7): DVKVTQSSRYLVKRTGEKVFLECVQDMDHENMFWYRQDPGLGLRLIYFSYDVKMKEKGDIPEGYSVSREKKERFSLILESASTNQTSMYLCASTLGRAGYEQYFGPGTRLTVT.

In nucleotides, the CDR3 is TGTGCCAGCAGCGCCGTGTCAGATGGGGGCTACACCTTC. As protein: CASSAVSDGGYTF. The chain carries TRBV7-4 and TRBJ1-2; D gene ambiguous. The CDR3 runs to 13 residues. Germline assignment: CDR1 SGHVT and CDR2 SQSDAQ. Trimming left V 5 bases short and J 8 bases short, with 15 bases between.

The chain links TRBV29-1 to TRBJ2-7; 14 bases fit TRBD2. After removal of 8 bases from V and 3 bases from J, the junction contained 3 bases not matched to a gene. Germline V CDR1 and CDR2: SQVTM, ANQGSEA. CDR3 length: 13 amino acids. The CDR3 DNA sequence: TGCAGCATAGGGACTAGCGGGAGCTACGAGCAGTACTTC. Translated, it gives CSIGTSGSYEQYF.

A note on this clonotype: A much larger clone differs from this one at a single base, so this may be a read error. The chain combines TRBV7-2 with TRBJ2-1; 11 bases match TRBD2. The CDR3 has 14 residues. Per the germline V gene, CDR1 is SGHTA and CDR2 is FQGNSA. V shed 6 bases, J shed 9 bases, and the junction held 7 bases outside the gene matches. As DNA, the CDR3 is TGTGCCAGCAGACTAGCGGGAGCTGGCAGTGAGCAGTTCTTC. Translating gives CASRLAGAGSEQFF. Complete variable domain (other parts from reference TRBV7-2 and TRBJ2-1): GAGVSQSPSNKVTEKGKDVELRCDPISGHTALYWYRQSLGQGLEFLIYFQGNSAPDKSGLPSDRFSAERTGGSVSTLTIQRTQQEDSAVYLCASRLAGAGSEQFFGPGTRLTVL.

The rearrangement uses TRBV25-1 and TRBJ1-1; no clear D. V lost 8 bases to trimming and J lost 1 base, with 11 bases between them. This CDR3 has 13 residues. CDR1 is MGHDK and CDR2 is SYGVNS in the germline V gene. Here the CDR3 reads CASETPQNTEAFF. The CDR3 DNA reads as TGTGCCAGCGAAACCCCCCAGAACACTGAAGCTTTCTTT.

At least ten counts were recorded for this clonotype. V usage is TRBV7-2 and J usage is TRBJ1-1; D unresolved. The CDR3 loop spans 14 amino acids. Trimming removed 2 bases from V and 2 bases from J, with 9 bases in between. Germline CDR1 reads SGHTA; CDR2 reads FQGNSA. The CDR3 nucleotides read TGTGCCAGCAGCTTATGGGCAGCCAACACTGAAGCTTTCTTT. Translation: CASSLWAANTEAFF.